The 26 T cell receptor beta chains in this list originate from one sample, sequenced in a study of control samples from healthy donors and cancer patients. The method was immunoSEQ multiplex PCR; TCRdb's version includes in-frame clones alone and lacks a portion of them. The sample shows fewer than 250,000 clones, and roughly 2.2% sits with its ten largest clones. Specimen: blood. The source is a woman in her 30s in good health.

The chain's CDR3 is CASSLDQGVGEKLFF. The CDR3 bases are TGTGCCAGCAGCTTGGACCAGGGTGTCGGGGAAAAACTGTTTTTT. The rearrangement links TRBV5-4 to TRBJ1-4; the D gene is possibly TRBD1 (5 bases). The V gene lost 0 bases and the J gene lost 8 bases, with 14 bases spanning the gap. Germline lookup yields CDR1 SGHNT and CDR2 YYREEE (reference sequence). The CDR3 length is 15 residues.

The chain has TRBV7-9 and TRBJ2-7, with D maybe TRBD2 (6 bases). The CDR3 extends over 15 amino acids. Germline CDR1 is SEHNR and CDR2 is FQNEAQ (reference sequence). Trimming left V 3 bases short and J 4 bases short, with 16 bases between. The CDR3 reads CASSFAGIPSYEQYF. CDR3 nucleotides: TGTGCCAGCAGCTTCGCGGGGATCCCCTCGTACGAGCAGTACTTC.

J is TRBJ1-1 and V is TRBV19, with unresolved D. CDR3 length equals 14 residues. In germline, CDR1 is LNHDA, CDR2 SQIVND (reference sequence). V shed 1 base and J shed 1 base, with 7 bases lying between them. The CDR3 sequence: CASSIGAGNTEAFF. In DNA, the CDR3 is TGTGCCAGTAGTATAGGGGCAGGGAACACTGAAGCTTTCTTT. The full variable domain, with the rest looked up from reference TRBV19 and TRBJ1-1, is DGGITQSPKYLFRKEGQNVTLSCEQNLNHDAMYWYRQDPGQGLRLIYYSQIVNDFQKGDIAEGYSVSREKKESFPLTVTSAQKNPTAFYLCASSIGAGNTEAFFGQGTRLTVV.

The V and J genes are TRBV6-5 and TRBJ2-6; D is perhaps TRBD1 (5 bases). V was pared by 0 bases and J by 2 bases, with 8 bases between. Germline CDR1 MNHEY, CDR2 SVGAGI. There are 16 residues in the CDR3. The CDR3 bases are TGTGCCAGCAGTTACTCGGGCAGGGCTGGGGCCAACGTCCTGACTTTC. Its protein is CASSYSGRAGANVLTF.

This rearrangement joins TRBV9 to TRBJ1-2, with unresolved D. V lost 0 bases to trimming and J lost 4 bases, with 10 bases between them. This CDR3 is 14 amino acids long. The germline CDR1 and CDR2 sequences are SGDLS and YYNGEE. The CDR3 nucleotides are TGTGCCAGCAGCGTAGGGGCAGGTTCCTATGGCTACACCTTC. Translating it yields CASSVGAGSYGYTF.

The rearrangement links TRBV2 to TRBJ1-4, with 8 bases fitting TRBD1. Germline V gene lookup returns CDR1 SNHLY and CDR2 FYNNEI. V gave up 7 bases and J gave up 4 bases; unmatched junction bases: 17. The CDR3 has 18 residues. CDR3 region: CASIPPQGARAFNEKLFF. The CDR3 DNA reads TGTGCCAGCATCCCCCCCCAGGGGGCCCGTGCCTTTAATGAAAAACTGTTTTTT.

The rearrangement uses TRBV28 and TRBJ2-3; D is perhaps TRBD1 (5 bases). The length of the CDR3 is 15 residues. Germline V CDR1 and CDR2: MDHEN, SYDVKM. Trimming took 3 bases from V and 4 from J, leaving 14 bases between them. CDR3 nucleotide sequence: TGTGCCAGCAGTTTGGGCAGGGTCGAGCCAGATACGCAGTATTTT. Protein product: CASSLGRVEPDTQYF.

This sequence joins TRBV28 and TRBJ1-2, with D perhaps TRBD1 (5 bases). Germline V lookup: CDR1 MDHEN, CDR2 SYDVKM. The CDR3 covers 13 residues. V was cut by 8 bases and J by 0 bases, with 10 bases left in between. This chain's CDR3 is CASGTDPNYGYTF. The CDR3 DNA follows: TGTGCCAGCGGGACCGATCCTAACTATGGCTACACCTTC.

V and J are TRBV5-1 and TRBJ2-5; tentative D call: TRBD1 (7 bases). Per germline, CDR1 SGHRS and CDR2 YFSETQ. The CDR3 covers 13 residues. The V gene lost 5 bases and the J gene lost 4 bases, with 12 bases spanning the gap. CDR3: CASSRRDRETQYF. The CDR3 DNA follows: TGCGCCAGCAGTAGGCGGGACAGAGAGACCCAGTACTTC.

The J gene is TRBJ1-3, the V gene TRBV2; 7 bases map to TRBD1. This CDR3 comprises 14 residues. Germline CDR1 and CDR2: SNHLY and FYNNEI. J gave up 1 base and V 8 bases, and 5 bases lay outside the gene matches. The CDR3 loop is CASQPTGSGNTIYF. In DNA form, the CDR3 reads TGTGCCAGCCAGCCGACAGGGTCTGGAAACACCATATATTTT.

The gene calls are TRBV6-6 and TRBJ2-2; weak D call: TRBD1 (6 bases). V was shortened by 6 bases and J by 3 bases, with 11 bases between the two germline ends. Germline assignment: CDR1 MNHNY and CDR2 SVGAGI (reference sequence). This CDR3 contains 14 residues. The CDR3 reads CASRGQTDTGELFF. The CDR3 DNA follows: TGTGCCAGCAGAGGACAGACTGACACCGGGGAGCTGTTTTTT.

The chain employs TRBV11-3 and TRBJ1-1; D remains unclear. V gave up 4 bases and J gave up 2 bases, with 8 bases separating them. CDR3 size: 13 residues. Germline V lookup: CDR1 SGHNT, CDR2 YENEEA. CDR3 loop: CASSWAVNTEAFF. The CDR3 coding sequence is TGTGCCAGCAGCTGGGCCGTAAACACTGAAGCTTTCTTT.

V and J are TRBV6-2 or TRBV6-3 and TRBJ2-3, with D tentatively TRBD2 (6 bases). V dropped 0 bases and J dropped 3 bases, with 13 bases sitting between them. The germline V gene encodes CDR1 MNHEY and CDR2 SVGEGT. This CDR3 region has 16 residues. The CDR3 loop reads CASSYSPGAGTDTQYF. CDR3 bases: TGTGCCAGCAGTTACTCGCCGGGAGCCGGGACAGATACGCAGTATTTT.

V is TRBV3-1 (or the pseudogene TRBV3-2) and J is TRBJ2-7, with 10 bases fitting TRBD2. Looked up from germline, CDR1 is LGHDT and CDR2 is YNNKEL (reference sequence). This CDR3 has 17 amino acids. V shed 3 bases and J 2 bases; nucleotides not matched to a gene: 10. The CDR3 nucleotides read TGTGCCAGCAGCCACGATCTAGCGGGGGCGCTCACCTACGAGCAGTACTTC. This codes for CASSHDLAGALTYEQYF.

CDR3 bases: TGTGCCAGCAGTGTGGGACAGTTGTTCAAAAACATTCAGTACTTC. Its translation: CASSVGQLFKNIQYF. V is TRBV27 and J is TRBJ2-4; 7 nucleotides agree with TRBD1. Trimming took 5 bases from V and 3 from J; bases not matched to a gene: 7. Per germline, CDR1 MNHEY and CDR2 SMNVEV (reference sequence). The CDR3 length is 15 residues.

Points on this clone: This sample also contains other DNA sequences that code for the same CDR3. V and J are TRBV7-2 and TRBJ2-2; unclear D gene. The CDR3 spans 13 residues. Germline CDR1 reads SGHTA; CDR2 reads FQGNSA. V was cut by 5 bases and J by 4 bases, with 8 bases left in between. The CDR3 sequence is CASSPLGTGELFF. The CDR3 bases are TGTGCCAGCAGCCCGCTAGGCACCGGGGAGCTGTTTTTT.

The CDR3 DNA follows: TGTGCCAGCAGTGAATGGGCTGTGAGCACAGATACGCAGTATTTT. Translation gives CASSEWAVSTDTQYF. The genes are TRBV2 and TRBJ2-3; no clear D gene. The germline gives CDR1 SNHLY, CDR2 FYNNEI. The V end was cut by 2 bases, the J end by 0 bases, with 9 bases between. This CDR3 is 15 amino acids long.

This chain uses TRBV6-1 with TRBJ1-6; perhaps TRBD1 as D (6 bases). Trimming stripped 2 bases from V and 8 bases from J, with 19 bases between. The germline CDR1 and CDR2 sequences are MNHNS and SASEGT. This CDR3 region has 17 residues. Here the CDR3 DNA reads TGTGCCAGCAGTGAAAAGGGATCAGGAGGGGGATATTCACCCCTCCACTTT. This translates into CASSEKGSGGGYSPLHF.

The chain recombines TRBV7-9 with TRBJ2-7; D unclear. CDR3 length equals 18 residues. Germline V CDR1 and CDR2: SEHNR, FQNEAQ (reference sequence). Trimming took off 3 bases at V and 6 bases at J, with 27 bases between the two ends. The CDR3, as DNA: TGTGCCAGCAGCTTTGCCCCTGGAAATAGGAGATCAAGAATCGAGCAGTACTTC. It codes for CASSFAPGNRRSRIEQYF.

The chain recombines TRBV5-1 with TRBJ2-2; 7 nucleotides agree with TRBD1. The CDR3 is 17 residues long. Looked up from germline, CDR1 is SGHRS and CDR2 is YFSETQ. The ends lost 4 bases at V and 6 bases at J; junction bases unmatched: 15. CDR3 sequence: CASSPANRGSISGELFF. In DNA, the CDR3 is TGCGCCAGCAGCCCGGCCAACAGGGGATCTATCTCCGGGGAGCTGTTTTTT.

The genes are TRBV5-1 and TRBJ1-1; D is possibly TRBD1 (5 bases). V lost 4 bases, J lost 1 base, and 8 bases lay in between. The length of the CDR3 is 13 residues. Per the germline V gene, CDR1 is SGHRS and CDR2 is YFSETQ. The CDR3 is CASSPTANTEAFF. The CDR3 bases are TGCGCCAGCAGCCCGACAGCGAACACTGAAGCTTTCTTT.

The chain combines TRBV27 with TRBJ2-7; tentative D call: TRBD2 (5 bases). V was trimmed by 6 bases and J by 0 bases, leaving 9 bases between them. The germline CDR1 and CDR2 sequences are MNHEY and SMNVEV (reference sequence). This CDR3 comprises 13 residues. The CDR3 DNA is TGTGCCAGCAGGCCGGGGAGCTCCTACGAGCAGTACTTC. Residues: CASRPGSSYEQYF.

Note on this clone: In the same sample, other DNA sequences code for this CDR3. The chain has TRBV12-3 or TRBV12-4 and TRBJ2-7; TRBD2 is a possible D gene (5 bases). Between the trimmed V and J ends, which lost 6 bases and 0 bases, there was a span of 6 bases. This CDR3 is 12 amino acids long. The CDR3 DNA is TGTGCCAGCAGCCGGGACTCCTACGAGCAGTACTTC. Its protein is CASSRDSYEQYF.

The rearrangement links TRBV11-2 to TRBJ2-4; a weak D match, TRBD1 (6 bases). Germline V lookup: CDR1 SGHAT, CDR2 FQNNGV. Trimming shortened V by 2 bases and J by 3 bases, and 11 bases separated the two germline ends. The CDR3 covers 15 residues. The CDR3 protein is CASSLRVQGKNIQYF. For the CDR3, the DNA is TGTGCCAGCAGCTTACGAGTACAGGGCAAAAACATTCAGTACTTC.

The rearrangement joins TRBV4-2 to TRBJ2-7; 14 nucleotides line up with TRBD2. CDR3 size: 16 residues. Germline V gene data show CDR1 as LGHNA and CDR2 as YNFKEQ. V shed 3 bases, J shed 3 bases, and the junction held 4 bases outside the gene matches. The DNA of the CDR3 is TGTGCCAGCAGCCAGGGACTAGCGGGGGAACTCTACGAGCAGTACTTC. This encodes CASSQGLAGELYEQYF.

The V and J genes are TRBV5-4 and TRBJ1-2, with 8 bases lining up with TRBD1. Germline assignment: CDR1 SGHNT and CDR2 YYREEE (reference sequence). This CDR3 comprises 15 residues. V trimming: 4 bases; J trimming: 0 bases; junction bases outside the gene matches: 5. CDR3: CASSRRDRTNYGYTF. Here the CDR3 DNA reads TGTGCCAGCAGCCGGCGGGACAGGACTAACTATGGCTACACCTTC.